Below, 3 T cell receptor beta chains from the same sample are listed, as sequenced in a study of response to subunit inactivated influenza vaccine. MiXCR was run by TCRdb on the RT-PCR reads, yielding one entry per CDR3 protein. The sample yields roughly 520,000 distinct CDR3 sequences, roughly 25% seen once. Sample: CD4+ T cells sorted from PBMCs, taken about 5 days after vaccination. The source of these receptors is a man in his fifties who received an inactivated influenza vaccine.

The chain couples TRBV6-1 to TRBJ2-5; D unclear. V was shortened by 6 bases and J by 5 bases, with 16 bases between the two germline ends. The germline gives CDR1 MNHNS, CDR2 SASEGT. The CDR3 sequence is 14 residues long. The CDR3 DNA reads as TGTGCCAGCAGAGAGGCGGCCCAGTGGGAGACCCAGTACTTC. This codes for CASREAAQWETQYF.

The V gene is TRBV7-9, the J gene TRBJ2-7; D assignment may be TRBD1 or TRBD2 (6 bases each). The CDR3 runs 14 residues. V was clipped by 6 bases and J by 2 bases, with 14 bases between them. Germline-derived CDR1 and CDR2 are SEHNR and FQNEAQ (reference sequence). DNA of the CDR3: TGTGCCAGCAGTGAGGGGGGCCTACCCTACGAGCAGTACTTC. As protein: CASSEGGLPYEQYF.

This clonotype has just a few counts. The V call is TRBV15, the J call TRBJ2-7; 7 nucleotides match TRBD2. Germline V lookup: CDR1 LNHNV, CDR2 YYDKDF (reference sequence). This CDR3 spans 13 amino acids. Losses at the gene ends were 1 base for V and 6 bases for J; bases not matched to a gene: 3. DNA for the CDR3: TGTGCCACCAGCAGAGTACGGGGGGTCGAGCAGTACTTC. Translation: CATSRVRGVEQYF. Full variable domain (outside the CDR3, taken from reference TRBV15 and TRBJ2-7): DAMVIQNPRYQVTQFGKPVTLSCSQTLNHNVMYWYQQKSSQAPKLLFHYYDKDFNNEADTPDNFQSRRPNTSFCFLDIRSPGLGDTAMYLCATSRVRGVEQYFGPGTRLTVT.